The next 31 T cell receptor beta chains were all read from a single sample in a study of blood T cell repertoires in COVID-19. Method: immunoSEQ multiplex PCR; TCRdb's copy keeps in-frame clones and lacks some. The table includes approximately 93,000 clones, 72% detected once. The sample consisted of peripheral blood. All receptors come from a woman older than 75 with acute or convalescent COVID-19.

The chain joins TRBV6-2 or TRBV6-3 to TRBJ1-2; 7 bases fit TRBD1. CDR3 length: 15 amino acids. Germline CDR1 reads MNHEY; CDR2 reads SVGEGT. With V trimmed by 4 bases and J by 2 bases, 7 bases remained unmatched. The CDR3 is CASSSLTGPNYGYTF. CDR3 nucleotide sequence: TGTGCCAGCAGTTCCCTGACAGGGCCCAACTATGGCTACACCTTC.

The chain employs TRBV30 and TRBJ2-1; 8 bases match TRBD1. CDR1 and CDR2 from the germline V gene are GTSNPN and SVGIG (reference sequence). CDR3 length equals 15 residues. Trimming removed 4 bases from V and 4 bases from J; junction bases left unmatched: 9. CDR3 in DNA: TGTGCCTGGAAAGAGGACAGGGATCGTTACAATGAGCAGTTCTTC. This translates into CAWKEDRDRYNEQFF.

This clone was seen ten or more times. The rearrangement joins TRBV5-1 to TRBJ1-2; 11 positions match TRBD1. Germline V CDR1 and CDR2: SGHRS, YFSETQ. This CDR3 is 14 amino acids long. Germline trimming cut 4 bases from V and 4 bases from J; bases unmatched to any gene: 3. The CDR3, as DNA: TGCGCCAGCAGCCTTGGGACAGGGGGCTATGGCTACACCTTC. Amino acids: CASSLGTGGYGYTF.

The chain links TRBV6-2 or TRBV6-3 to TRBJ1-5; 8 nucleotides align to TRBD1. The CDR3 runs to 15 residues. Germline CDR1 MNHEY, CDR2 SVGEGT. The trim removed 4 bases at V and 3 bases at J, leaving 5 bases unmatched. This chain's CDR3 is CASSSDRAPNQPQHF. CDR3 in DNA: TGTGCCAGCAGTTCGGACAGGGCACCCAATCAGCCCCAGCATTTT.

The chain is built from TRBV7-2 and TRBJ1-6; 7 positions match TRBD1. V trimming: 1 base; J trimming: 5 bases; junction bases outside the gene matches: 11. Germline V gene sequence: CDR1 SGHTA, CDR2 FQGNSA. The CDR3 loop spans 18 amino acids. The CDR3 loop is CASSLVWAGGANNSPLHF. The CDR3 DNA is TGTGCCAGCAGCTTAGTATGGGCAGGGGGTGCTAATAATTCACCCCTCCACTTT.

The chain has TRBV6-2 or TRBV6-3 and TRBJ1-1; D is possibly TRBD1 (6 bases). This CDR3 region has 17 residues. Per germline, CDR1 MNHEY and CDR2 SVGEGT. V was clipped by 2 bases and J by 4 bases, with 20 bases between them. CDR3 sequence (DNA): TGTGCCAGCAGTTACAAGGGGGTCCACGTTAGAGGCACTGAAGCTTTCTTT. Its protein is CASSYKGVHVRGTEAFF.

This chain connects TRBV3-1 (or the pseudogene TRBV3-2) to TRBJ1-1; D is undetermined. Trimming removed 0 bases from V and 8 bases from J, with 10 bases in between. The CDR3 extends over 13 amino acids. Per the germline V gene, CDR1 is LGHDT and CDR2 is YNNKEL (reference sequence). Written as DNA, the CDR3 is TGTGCCAGCAGCCAAGAGAGGGCAGCAGAAGCTTTCTTT. Translation: CASSQERAAEAFF.

The chain is built from TRBV20-1 and TRBJ1-2, with D hard to call. From germline, CDR1 is DFQATT and CDR2 SNEGSKA (reference sequence). The length of the CDR3 is 11 residues. Trimming shortened V by 0 bases and J by 7 bases, and 6 bases separated the two germline ends. CDR3 bases: TGCAGTGCTAGAGATTGGCCTGGCTACACCTTC. It codes for CSARDWPGYTF.

This clone was seen a few times. V and J are TRBV7-2 and TRBJ2-7, with TRBD2 identical over 7 bases. V shed 3 bases and J 3 bases; nucleotides not matched to a gene: 5. Germline lookup yields CDR1 SGHTA and CDR2 FQGNSA. This CDR3 has 14 amino acids. CDR3 protein: CASSLLAASYEQYF. The CDR3 bases are TGTGCCAGCAGCTTGCTAGCGGCCAGCTACGAGCAGTACTTC.

This clone is termed medium-sized. The rearrangement joins TRBV3-1 (or the pseudogene TRBV3-2) to TRBJ2-7; 7 positions agree with TRBD2. CDR1 is LGHDT, CDR2 YNNKEL, per germline (reference sequence). The CDR3 spans 15 residues. The V gene end was trimmed by 1 base and the J gene end by 4 bases; junction bases not matched to a gene: 7. The CDR3 coding sequence is TGTGCCAGCAGCCAAGCTGAGACGGGGGGATACGAGCAGTACTTC. This sequence encodes CASSQAETGGYEQYF.

This clone showed up just once. This chain links TRBV7-3 with TRBJ2-7; 9 positions match TRBD1. The V gene end was trimmed by 9 bases and the J gene end by 5 bases; junction bases not matched to a gene: 5. CDR3 length equals 12 residues. Germline CDR1 reads SGHTA; CDR2 reads FQGTGA. CDR3 bases: TGTGCCAGTGGAACAGGGGGCAACGAGCAGTACTTC. Residues: CASGTGGNEQYF. The full variable domain, in which reference TRBV7-3 and TRBJ2-7 provide the parts outside the CDR3, is GAGVSQTPSNKVTEKGKYVELRCDPISGHTALYWYRQSLGQGPEFLIYFQGTGAADDSGLPNDRFFAVRPEGSVSTLKIQRTERGDSAVYLCASGTGGNEQYFGPGTRLTVT.

V is TRBV5-1 and J is TRBJ2-4, with TRBD2 matching 14 bases. V shed 2 bases and J 3 bases; nucleotides not matched to a gene: 10. This CDR3 comprises 19 residues. Germline V gives CDR1 SGHRS, CDR2 YFSETQ. The CDR3 sequence is CASSLRTSGGPGDKNIQYF. CDR3 coding DNA: TGCGCCAGCAGCTTACGGACTAGCGGGGGGCCTGGTGACAAAAACATTCAGTACTTC.

This clone has a count of ten or more. The chain couples TRBV5-1 to TRBJ1-3; D possibly corresponds to TRBD1 (5 bases). Per germline, CDR1 SGHRS and CDR2 YFSETQ. V was shortened by 4 bases and J by 0 bases, with 11 bases between the two germline ends. The CDR3 contains 15 residues. Written as DNA, the CDR3 is TGCGCCAGCAGCCCGGACATCCTCTCTGGAAACACCATATATTTT. Its protein is CASSPDILSGNTIYF.

This clone was seen more than once but under ten times. V is TRBV6-2 or TRBV6-3 and J is TRBJ2-7; 8 positions match TRBD1. V trimming: 5 bases; J trimming: 6 bases; junction bases outside the gene matches: 9. The germline V gene encodes CDR1 MNHEY and CDR2 SVGEGT. CDR3 length: 14 residues. CDR3 sequence reads: CASSGTGVLGEQYF. The CDR3 DNA reads as TGTGCCAGCAGTGGGACAGGAGTGTTGGGCGAGCAGTACTTC.

The chain uses TRBV7-2 and TRBJ2-7; 8 nucleotides line up with TRBD1. CDR3 size: 15 residues. The germline gives CDR1 SGHTA, CDR2 FQGNSA. J was trimmed by 5 bases and V by 0 bases; bases with no gene match: 6. The CDR3 DNA follows: TGTGCCAGCAGCTTAGCGGACAGGGTGGGTAACGAGCAGTACTTC. It is translated as CASSLADRVGNEQYF.

The rearrangement joins TRBV29-1 to TRBJ1-2; D uncertain. Germline CDR1 and CDR2: SQVTM and ANQGSEA. Trimming cost V 6 bases and J 8 bases, with 19 bases left between them. The CDR3 consists of 13 residues. The CDR3 coding sequence is TGCAGCGTCCAACGGGGTCCATTGGAAGGCTACACCTTC. It encodes CSVQRGPLEGYTF.

CDR3 sequence: CSAGLADYTDTQYF. In DNA form, the CDR3 reads TGCAGCGCCGGCCTAGCGGATTACACAGATACGCAGTATTTT. The chain carries TRBV29-1 and TRBJ2-3; 7 positions match TRBD2. With V trimmed by 7 bases and J by 2 bases, 9 bases remained unmatched. From germline, CDR1 is SQVTM and CDR2 ANQGSEA. The CDR3 has 14 residues.

This clone came up once. The rearrangement links TRBV7-9 to TRBJ1-5; perhaps TRBD1 as D (6 bases). The V and J ends lost 5 bases and 5 bases respectively, with 19 bases between them. The germline CDR1 and CDR2 sequences are SEHNR and FQNEAQ (reference sequence). The CDR3 is 16 amino acids. The CDR3 region has the DNA TGTGCCAGCAGCATGGATCGGACAGCCCACTATCAGCCCCAGCATTTT. Amino acid sequence: CASSMDRTAHYQPQHF.

This clone was picked up many times. The V call is TRBV2, the J call TRBJ1-2, with D possibly TRBD1 on 5 matching bases. This CDR3 comprises 14 residues. V lost 5 bases and J 6 bases, leaving 16 bases between the germline ends. The germline gives CDR1 SNHLY, CDR2 FYNNEI. The CDR3 sequence is CASSQTGGRHGYTF. CDR3 in DNA: TGTGCCAGCAGTCAAACCGGGGGGAGGCATGGCTACACCTTC.

This clone appeared a few times. The V call is TRBV6-5, the J call TRBJ1-1, with D possibly being TRBD1 (6 bases). The germline CDR1 and CDR2 sequences are MNHEY and SVGAGI. This CDR3 is 14 amino acids long. The ends were cut back, 0 bases at V and 4 bases at J, with 9 bases in the middle. The CDR3 here is CASSYSRGGTEAFF. For the CDR3, the DNA is TGTGCCAGCAGTTACTCGAGGGGGGGCACTGAAGCTTTCTTT.

The gene calls are TRBV9 and TRBJ2-3, with TRBD1 as a possible D gene (5 bases). This CDR3 contains 15 residues. Trimming shortened V by 0 bases and J by 2 bases, and 10 bases separated the two germline ends. Germline V gene data show CDR1 as SGDLS and CDR2 as YYNGEE. The CDR3 region has the DNA TGTGCCAGCAGCGTAGTGGACACCTTCACAGATACGCAGTATTTT. This translates into CASSVVDTFTDTQYF. Filled out from reference TRBV9 and TRBJ2-3, the complete variable domain reads DSGVTQTPKHLITATGQRVTLRCSPRSGDLSVYWYQQSLDQGLQFLIQYYNGEERAKGNILERFSAQQFPDLHSELNLSSLELGDSALYFCASSVVDTFTDTQYFGPGTRLTVL.

V and J are TRBV20-1 and TRBJ2-5; 11 bases are shared with TRBD2. CDR3 length equals 15 residues. The J segment lost 4 bases and the V segment lost 3 bases, leaving 7 bases of the junction unmatched. The germline V gene has CDR1 DFQATT and CDR2 SNEGSKA (reference sequence). The CDR3 DNA follows: TGCAGTGCTAGTAGACTAGCGGGGATCGGAGAGACCCAGTACTTC. Translation: CSASRLAGIGETQYF.

This clone was seen only once. This sequence joins TRBV19 and TRBJ2-3, with D perhaps TRBD2 (6 bases). The CDR3 is 13 amino acids. The ends were cut back, 7 bases at V and 6 bases at J, with 14 bases in the middle. The V gene's germline CDR1 is LNHDA and CDR2 SQIVND (reference sequence). CDR3 residues: CASTPRGRDTQYF. CDR3 DNA sequence: TGTGCCAGTACCCCGCGAGGGAGGGATACGCAGTATTTT. The whole variable domain, filled in from reference TRBV19 and TRBJ2-3, reads DGGITQSPKYLFRKEGQNVTLSCEQNLNHDAMYWYRQDPGQGLRLIYYSQIVNDFQKGDIAEGYSVSREKKESFPLTVTSAQKNPTAFYLCASTPRGRDTQYFGPGTRLTVL.

This clone was recorded once. The chain combines TRBV3-1 (or the pseudogene TRBV3-2) with TRBJ1-2; D may be TRBD1 (5 bases). The V gene lost 5 bases and the J gene lost 7 bases, with 20 bases spanning the gap. The germline gives CDR1 LGHDT, CDR2 YNNKEL (reference sequence). The CDR3 runs to 15 residues. CDR3 DNA sequence: TGTGCCAGCAGCAATACGGGACTCCGCTTATCTGGCTACACCTTC. Protein: CASSNTGLRLSGYTF.

The rearrangement links TRBV12-3 or TRBV12-4 to TRBJ1-6; TRBD1 is a possible D gene (5 bases). The CDR3 length is 12 residues. With 6 bases removed from V and 10 bases from J, the gap between germline ends came to 10 bases. Written as DNA, the CDR3 is TGTGCCAGCAGGACCGGGGGGTCACCCCTCCACTTT. It yields the protein CASRTGGSPLHF.

CDR3 region: CASSYGGNTEAFF. The CDR3 DNA sequence: TGTGCCAGCAGTTACGGGGGCAATACTGAAGCTTTCTTT. The gene calls are TRBV6-6 and TRBJ1-1; the D gene is possibly TRBD1 (6 bases). CDR1 MNHNY and CDR2 SVGAGI come from the germline V gene (reference sequence). The V gene lost 2 bases and the J gene lost 5 bases, with 9 bases spanning the gap. CDR3 length equals 13 residues.

The chain couples TRBV20-1 to TRBJ2-3, with TRBD1 identical over 9 bases. The CDR3 length is 16 residues. Trimming removed 3 bases from V and 4 bases from J; junction bases left unmatched: 11. The germline gives CDR1 DFQATT, CDR2 SNEGSKA (reference sequence). The CDR3 DNA follows: TGCAGTGCTAGTTCTACGGACAGGGGCGCTTCAGATACGCAGTATTTT. Its translation is CSASSTDRGASDTQYF.

The chain links TRBV2 to TRBJ2-1, with no clear D. Deletions cut 8 bases from V and 8 bases from J, with 10 bases between. The germline V gene encodes CDR1 SNHLY and CDR2 FYNNEI. The CDR3 has 11 amino acids. The CDR3 coding sequence is TGTGCCAGCCAGGAAGTAGATGAGCAGTTCTTC. Its protein is CASQEVDEQFF.

This clone was counted only a few times. The chain combines TRBV9 with TRBJ2-3; 12 positions agree with TRBD2. V was clipped by 2 bases and J by 5 bases; unmatched bases: 3. Looked up from germline, CDR1 is SGDLS and CDR2 is YYNGEE. The CDR3 spans 15 residues. CDR3 loop: CASSVLAGGIDTQYF. CDR3 DNA sequence: TGTGCCAGCAGCGTCCTAGCGGGGGGGATAGATACGCAGTATTTT.

This rearrangement joins TRBV7-2 to TRBJ2-2, with TRBD2 matching 15 bases. V shed 5 bases and J 4 bases; nucleotides not matched to a gene: 5. The CDR3 extends over 17 amino acids. From germline, CDR1 is SGHTA and CDR2 FQGNSA. The CDR3 DNA sequence: TGTGCCAGCAGCGCCGGACTAGCGGGGGGGTTCACCGGGGAGCTGTTTTTT. It specifies CASSAGLAGGFTGELFF.

V usage is TRBV19 and J usage is TRBJ2-1; 11 bases are shared with TRBD2. Germline lookup yields CDR1 LNHDA and CDR2 SQIVND (reference sequence). The CDR3 spans 18 residues. V lost 7 bases to trimming and J lost 2 bases; unmatched junction nucleotides: 13. The CDR3 here is CASTRGTSGTGPYNEQFF. CDR3 sequence (DNA): TGTGCCAGTACTAGAGGGACTAGCGGCACTGGGCCCTACAATGAGCAGTTCTTC.